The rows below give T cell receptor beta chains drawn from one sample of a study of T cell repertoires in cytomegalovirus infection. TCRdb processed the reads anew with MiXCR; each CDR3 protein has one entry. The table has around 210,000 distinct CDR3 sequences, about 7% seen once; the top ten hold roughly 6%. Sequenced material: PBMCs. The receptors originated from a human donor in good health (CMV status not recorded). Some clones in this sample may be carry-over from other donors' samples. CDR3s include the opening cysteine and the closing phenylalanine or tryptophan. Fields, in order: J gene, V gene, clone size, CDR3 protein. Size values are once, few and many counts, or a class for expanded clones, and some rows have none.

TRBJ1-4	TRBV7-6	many	CASTRQAGLNEKLFF
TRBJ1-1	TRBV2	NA	CASSGALNTEAFF
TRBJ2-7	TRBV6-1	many	CASPSGQGIEQYF
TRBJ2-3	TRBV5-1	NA	CASSLSGVSTDTQYF
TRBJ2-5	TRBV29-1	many	CSVSLTEETQYF
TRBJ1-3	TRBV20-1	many	CSARDPSLGNTIYF
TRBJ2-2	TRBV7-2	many	CASSPQGVGAGELFF
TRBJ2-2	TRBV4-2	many	CASSPTSLRNLNTGELFF
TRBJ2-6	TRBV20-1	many	CSALGVGANVLTF
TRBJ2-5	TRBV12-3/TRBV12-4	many	CASSLESSGGARETQYF
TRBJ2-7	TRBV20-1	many	CSARGTSGGTYEQYF
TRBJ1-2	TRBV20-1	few	CSASEDNYGYTF
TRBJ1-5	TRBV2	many	CASSGGRGEQPQHF
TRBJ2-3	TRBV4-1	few	CASRDRGPTDTQYF
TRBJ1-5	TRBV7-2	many	CATWGETGYSNQPQHF
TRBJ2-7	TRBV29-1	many	CSGGDGYSYEQYF
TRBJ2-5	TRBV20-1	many	CSAGDLAGAQETQYF
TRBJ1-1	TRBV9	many	CASSHDRDTEAFF
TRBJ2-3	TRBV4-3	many	CASSQGRFSTDTQYF
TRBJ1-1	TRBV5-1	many	CASGQNMNTEAFF
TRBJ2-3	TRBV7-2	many	CASSFNSPPDTQYF
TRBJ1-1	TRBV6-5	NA	CASTGDRRTFF